The 7 T cell receptor beta chains presented below share a single source sample, sequenced in a study of spatial heterogeneity in lung cancer. Study conclusions and caveats: It was found that expanded intratumoral alpha and beta TCR counts tracked tumor mutation counts.

Their antigens are not known. Sample time point: sample taken at primary tumor resection. Via MiXCR, TCRdb re-called the 5' RACE reads, giving one row per CDR3 protein. The sample holds thousands of distinct CDR3 sequences, about 15% seen once. This specimen consisted of lung tumor tissue, obtained at surgery. These receptors were obtained from a male donor with early-stage non-small cell lung cancer.

This clonotype ranks as medium-sized. The library was prepared for alpha chains; this beta chain is a stray read, so its frequency means little. The gene calls are TRBV27 and TRBJ2-3, with TRBD2 identical over 13 bases. Trimming removed 1 base from V and 1 base from J; junction bases left unmatched: 5. Germline V gives CDR1 MNHEY, CDR2 SMNVEV (reference sequence). The CDR3 covers 18 residues. The DNA of the CDR3 is TGTGCCAGCAGTTTATTACCGGGACTAGCGGGACGCACAGATACGCAGTATTTT. Protein product: CASSLLPGLAGRTDTQYF.

This clonotype was seen repeatedly, ten times or more. Little can be read into the size of this beta chain, an off-target read in a library designed for alpha chains. The chain joins TRBV5-4 to TRBJ2-1; 10 nucleotides match TRBD1. V dropped 0 bases and J dropped 8; count of bases not matched to a gene: 5. The CDR3 spans 15 residues. The germline V gene encodes CDR1 SGHNT and CDR2 YYREEE (reference sequence). CDR3 residues: CASSLGQGAKDEQFF. The CDR3 DNA reads as TGTGCCAGCAGCTTGGGACAGGGGGCAAAAGATGAGCAGTTCTTC.

This clonotype is medium-sized (0.01 to 0.1%). This beta chain lies outside the target of a library built for alpha chains; its clone size means little. The gene calls are TRBV27 and TRBJ2-3, with 10 bases fitting TRBD2. The CDR3 is 16 residues long. The V segment lost 6 bases and the J segment 2 bases; nucleotides outside the gene matches: 8. In germline, CDR1 is MNHEY, CDR2 SMNVEV (reference sequence). The CDR3 DNA sequence: TGTGCCAGCAGAACTTCAGGACTAGCGGACACAGATACGCAGTATTTT. Translating it yields CASRTSGLADTDTQYF.

This clonotype was counted a few times. This beta chain is a stray read from a library made for alpha chains; its abundance is not meaningful. This chain connects TRBV12-3 or TRBV12-4 to TRBJ2-3; 10 bases are a match to TRBD2. This CDR3 comprises 15 residues. The J segment lost 7 bases and the V segment lost 6 bases, leaving 10 bases of the junction unmatched. The CDR3 coding sequence is TGTGCCAGCAGCTTACAAGCGGGGGGGCCACATACGCAGTATTTT. Protein sequence: CASSLQAGGPHTQYF.

This clonotype counts as medium-sized. This beta chain appears as a stray read in a library generated for alpha chains; its size is not informative. The genes are TRBV7-2 and TRBJ2-1; tentatively, D is TRBD2 (7 bases). CDR1 SGHTA and CDR2 FQGNSA come from the germline V gene. The CDR3 sequence is 14 residues long. Trimming took 3 bases from V and 8 from J, leaving 14 bases between them. The CDR3 is CASSFTGGIDEQFF. In DNA form, the CDR3 reads TGTGCCAGCAGCTTCACGGGGGGCATAGATGAGCAGTTCTTC. Full variable domain (outside the CDR3, taken from reference TRBV7-2 and TRBJ2-1): GAGVSQSPSNKVTEKGKDVELRCDPISGHTALYWYRQSLGQGLEFLIYFQGNSAPDKSGLPSDRFSAERTGGSVSTLTIQRTQQEDSAVYLCASSFTGGIDEQFFGPGTRLTVL.

This clonotype is labeled medium-sized (0.01 to 0.1%). As an off-target read in a library built for alpha chains, this beta chain has a frequency of little significance. This sequence joins TRBV11-2 and TRBJ2-5; D unclear. Germline V gene sequence: CDR1 SGHAT, CDR2 FQNNGV. V shed 2 bases and J shed 5 bases, with 12 bases lying between them. This CDR3 contains 14 residues. Here the CDR3 DNA reads TGTGCCAGCAGCTTAAACTCGGGCAGTGAGACCCAGTACTTC. Translating it yields CASSLNSGSETQYF. Full variable domain (rest looked up from reference TRBV11-2 and TRBJ2-5): EAGVAQSPRYKIIEKRQSVAFWCNPISGHATLYWYQQILGQGPKLLIQFQNNGVVDDSQLPKDRFSAERLKGVDSTLKIQPAKLEDSAVYLCASSLNSGSETQYFGPGTRLLVL.

This clonotype was counted ten times or more. Being off target in a library aimed at alpha chains, this beta chain has a size of little meaning. The V and J genes are TRBV20-1 and TRBJ1-5; no definite D call. The V and J ends lost 6 bases and 2 bases respectively, with 11 bases between them. The CDR3 runs 13 residues. Per germline, CDR1 DFQATT and CDR2 SNEGSKA (reference sequence). The CDR3 region is CSADHGGNQPQHF. The CDR3 DNA reads TGCAGTGCCGATCACGGAGGCAATCAGCCCCAGCATTTT.